The 17 T cell receptor beta chains listed next were all sequenced from one sample in a study of identical twins. TCRdb analysed the 5' RACE reads with MiXCR anew, one entry per CDR3 protein. The top ten hold less than 4% of the sample, which has under 300,000 distinct CDR3 sequences, about 8.5% seen once. These data were also filed under a second study, of yellow fever vaccine responses in identical twins.

Material: CD8+ T cells sorted from blood. Receptor source: a woman aged 18-29 years in good health.

This clonotype has just a few counts. The chain uses TRBV20-1 and TRBJ2-3; D is tentatively TRBD1 or TRBD2 (5 bases each). Germline CDR1 and CDR2: DFQATT and SNEGSKA (reference sequence). There are 16 residues in the CDR3. The V and J ends lost 0 bases and 0 bases respectively, with 13 bases between them. CDR3 DNA sequence: TGCAGTGCTAGAGATTTGGGGGAAACAAGCACAGATACGCAGTATTTT. It is translated as CSARDLGETSTDTQYF.

The chain uses TRBV20-1 and TRBJ2-7, with 11 bases that match TRBD1. With 0 bases clipped from V and 7 bases from J, the junction kept 5 bases outside the gene matches. The CDR3 runs to 14 residues. Germline V CDR1 and CDR2: DFQATT, SNEGSKA (reference sequence). The CDR3 reads CSARDRDRGWEQYF. CDR3 nucleotide sequence: TGCAGTGCTAGAGATAGGGACAGGGGGTGGGAGCAGTACTTC.

Here the CDR3 DNA reads TGCGCCAGCAGCTCAAGTTATGACGGCACAGATACGCAGTATTTT. Its translation is CASSSSYDGTDTQYF. The gene calls are TRBV5-1 and TRBJ2-3, with no clear D. Trimming took 3 bases from V and 1 from J, leaving 12 bases between them. CDR1 and CDR2 (germline): SGHRS, YFSETQ. The CDR3 sequence is 15 residues long.

The chain is built from TRBV12-3 or TRBV12-4 and TRBJ2-1; the D is unclear. V lost 8 bases, J lost 0 bases, and 11 bases lay in between. This CDR3 contains 14 residues. The CDR3 region is CASSLGISYNEQFF. The CDR3 bases are TGTGCCAGCTCTTTAGGGATCTCCTACAATGAGCAGTTCTTC.

The chain's CDR3 is CSVEDGLGQETQYF. Here the CDR3 DNA reads TGCAGCGTTGAGGACGGCTTAGGGCAAGAGACCCAGTACTTC. This rearrangement joins TRBV29-1 to TRBJ2-5; D not certain. The CDR3 contains 14 residues. Trimming left V 3 bases short and J 2 bases short, with 13 bases between. Germline CDR1 and CDR2: SQVTM and ANQGSEA.

This clonotype came up many times. This rearrangement joins TRBV7-9 to TRBJ1-1; no definite D call. V lost 3 bases, J lost 0 bases, and 2 bases lay in between. The CDR3 extends over 12 amino acids. Germline CDR1 reads SEHNR; CDR2 reads FQNEAQ (reference sequence). The CDR3 region is CASSFMNTEAFF. For the CDR3, the DNA is TGTGCCAGCAGCTTTATGAACACTGAAGCTTTCTTT.

This clonotype appeared a few times. The genes are TRBV4-3 and TRBJ2-7; D is possibly TRBD1 (5 bases). This CDR3 region has 15 residues. The germline V gene has CDR1 LGHNA and CDR2 YSLEER. V was clipped by 0 bases and J by 2 bases, with 11 bases between them. Written as DNA, the CDR3 is TGCGCCAGCAGCCAAGATTCGGACACCACCTACGAGCAGTACTTC. Translated, it gives CASSQDSDTTYEQYF.

The V and J genes are TRBV7-9 and TRBJ2-1, with TRBD1 matching 7 bases. Looked up from germline, CDR1 is SEHNR and CDR2 is FQNEAQ (reference sequence). The CDR3 runs 16 residues. J gave up 8 bases and V 5 bases, and 15 bases lay outside the gene matches. The CDR3 here is CASSHPSVQGLDEQFF. The CDR3 DNA reads TGTGCCAGCAGCCACCCTTCCGTACAGGGGCTGGATGAGCAGTTCTTC.

This clonotype was observed many times. The V gene is TRBV7-9, the J gene TRBJ2-5; D is uncertain. Trimming removed 4 bases at V and 2 bases at J, with 14 bases between. Germline lookup yields CDR1 SEHNR and CDR2 FQNEAQ (reference sequence). CDR3 length: 15 residues. CDR3 region: CASSSPVGSQETQYF. In nucleotides, the CDR3 is TGTGCCAGCAGCTCTCCAGTAGGGTCTCAAGAGACCCAGTACTTC.

This chain joins TRBV5-1 and TRBJ2-1; D tentatively fits TRBD1 or TRBD2 (5 bases each). This CDR3 has 14 amino acids. Trimming left V 3 bases short and J 4 bases short, with 11 bases between. The germline gives CDR1 SGHRS, CDR2 YFSETQ. The CDR3 here is CASSYGTSYNEQFF. Here the CDR3 DNA reads TGCGCCAGCAGCTACGGGACCTCATACAATGAGCAGTTCTTC.

This clonotype was picked up many times. The V gene is TRBV27, the J gene TRBJ2-7; D call uncertain. Germline V lookup: CDR1 MNHEY, CDR2 SMNVEV (reference sequence). The CDR3 has 14 amino acids. Trimming took 3 bases from V and 3 from J, leaving 12 bases between them. In nucleotides, the CDR3 is TGTGCCAGCAGTTTCAGTCGGTTTAACTACGAGCAGTACTTC. Amino acid sequence: CASSFSRFNYEQYF.

This clonotype was seen ten or more times. The chain is built from TRBV28 and TRBJ2-3; D gene unclear. CDR3 length equals 15 residues. Germline assignment: CDR1 MDHEN and CDR2 SYDVKM. V lost 2 bases and J 3 bases, leaving 12 bases between the germline ends. The DNA of the CDR3 is TGTGCCAGCAGTTTAATGTCACAGACTACAGATACGCAGTATTTT. It translates to CASSLMSQTTDTQYF.

This clonotype was counted many times. The V call is TRBV5-1, the J call TRBJ2-5; a weak D match, TRBD2 (5 bases). The germline V gene has CDR1 SGHRS and CDR2 YFSETQ. CDR3 length equals 14 residues. V was clipped by 0 bases and J by 5 bases, with 11 bases between them. The CDR3 is CASSLAIRGETQYF. In nucleotides, the CDR3 is TGCGCCAGCAGCTTGGCAATCCGCGGGGAGACCCAGTACTTC.

This clonotype has ten or more counts. V usage is TRBV4-3 and J usage is TRBJ2-7; 11 positions match TRBD2. The ends lost 0 bases at V and 0 bases at J; junction bases unmatched: 7. The CDR3 length is 18 residues. CDR1 and CDR2 from the germline V gene are LGHNA and YSLEER. The CDR3 bases are TGCGCCAGCAGCCAAGATACGCTAGCGGGAGGCAACTCCTACGAGCAGTACTTC. Its translation: CASSQDTLAGGNSYEQYF.

This clonotype was recorded a few times. The V call is TRBV24-1, the J call TRBJ1-2; D may be TRBD1 (5 bases). The CDR3 loop spans 16 amino acids. V lost 4 bases and J 3 bases, leaving 17 bases between the germline ends. Germline assignment: CDR1 KGHDR and CDR2 SFDVKD. This chain's CDR3 is CATSEAQGNSYYGYTF. The CDR3 region has the DNA TGTGCCACCAGTGAGGCCCAGGGAAACTCGTACTATGGCTACACCTTC.

The sample holds a few counts of this clonotype. The genes are TRBV24-1 and TRBJ2-1; 8 positions match TRBD2. The ends lost 5 bases at V and 7 bases at J; junction bases unmatched: 15. The CDR3 loop spans 17 amino acids. In germline, CDR1 is KGHDR, CDR2 SFDVKD. CDR3 DNA sequence: TGTGCCACCAGTGCGATGGCCCCGGGAGGGCCGGCGAATGAGCAGTTCTTC. Translating it yields CATSAMAPGGPANEQFF.

The rearrangement links TRBV24-1 to TRBJ2-7; 10 nucleotides agree with TRBD1. V lost 3 bases, J lost 2 bases, and 6 bases stayed unmatched. There are 16 residues in the CDR3. Germline lookup yields CDR1 KGHDR and CDR2 SFDVKD. CDR3 in amino acids: CATSDPAGTGAYEQYF. The DNA for the CDR3 is TGTGCCACCAGTGATCCCGCCGGGACAGGGGCCTACGAGCAGTACTTC.